Shown below are 22 T cell receptor beta chains from a single sample sequenced in a study of blood T cell repertoires in COVID-19. Sequencing was performed with immunoSEQ multiplex PCR; in TCRdb, only in-frame clones are kept and a portion is missing. This table holds about 350,000 clones, about 90% found once. What was sequenced was peripheral blood. Every receptor here comes from a young woman who had recovered from COVID-19.

The rearrangement uses TRBV5-1 and TRBJ1-1; 7 positions match TRBD1. Germline V gene sequence: CDR1 SGHRS, CDR2 YFSETQ. V shed 4 bases and J 1 base; nucleotides not matched to a gene: 13. The CDR3 is 17 residues long. CDR3 coding DNA: TGCGCCAGCAGCGAAACCCAGACAGGGTGGGGGAACACTGAAGCTTTCTTT. Its protein is CASSETQTGWGNTEAFF.

The chain uses TRBV11-3 and TRBJ1-5; D uncertain. The CDR3 has 19 amino acids. Germline CDR1 reads SGHNT; CDR2 reads YENEEA. Trimming pared 4 bases from V and 0 bases from J, leaving 22 bases between. The CDR3 DNA is TGTGCCAGCAGCTCGTATAAGATCAGGTCTTTGGATAGCAATCAGCCCCAGCATTTT. Amino acids: CASSSYKIRSLDSNQPQHF.

This clone was detected only once. This chain connects TRBV4-1 to TRBJ2-1; possible D gene TRBD2, 5 bases. The CDR3 runs to 17 residues. The germline V gene has CDR1 MGHRA and CDR2 YSYEKL. Between the trimmed V and J ends, which lost 2 bases and 4 bases, there was a span of 18 bases. The CDR3 DNA follows: TGCGCCAGCAGCCAAAACCCAGCGGACTTGAGATACAATGAGCAGTTCTTC. Protein sequence: CASSQNPADLRYNEQFF.

This chain links TRBV20-1 with TRBJ2-5, with a possible D match to TRBD1 (6 bases). V lost 3 bases to trimming and J lost 4 bases, with 12 bases between them. The CDR3 is 13 residues long. Germline CDR1 and CDR2: DFQATT and SNEGSKA (reference sequence). CDR3 in amino acids: CSASKGGGETQYF. The CDR3 nucleotides read TGCAGTGCTAGTAAAGGGGGTGGAGAGACCCAGTACTTC.

V gene TRBV30 combines with J gene TRBJ1-6, with 9 bases fitting TRBD1. Germline V lookup: CDR1 GTSNPN, CDR2 SVGIG (reference sequence). V lost 5 bases and J lost 10; bases outside the gene matches: 6. The CDR3 covers 13 residues. Here the CDR3 reads CAWAGQGNSPLHF. In DNA form, the CDR3 reads TGTGCCTGGGCGGGACAGGGCAACTCACCCCTCCACTTT.

V usage is TRBV7-2 and J usage is TRBJ2-5; the D gene is possibly TRBD1 (5 bases). This CDR3 spans 20 amino acids. Germline V lookup: CDR1 SGHTA, CDR2 FQGNSA. The germline V and J ends were trimmed by 0 bases and 0 bases, with 23 bases remaining between them. The CDR3 is CASSLAWEGVHPWYQETQYF. CDR3 sequence (DNA): TGTGCCAGCAGCTTAGCGTGGGAAGGGGTGCACCCTTGGTACCAAGAGACCCAGTACTTC.

This chain joins TRBV9 and TRBJ1-1; D may be TRBD1 (6 bases). This CDR3 has 12 residues. Trimming left V 0 bases short and J 9 bases short, with 9 bases between. Germline CDR1 reads SGDLS; CDR2 reads YYNGEE. The CDR3 loop reads CASSVEGGKAFF. The DNA for the CDR3 is TGTGCCAGCAGCGTAGAAGGGGGTAAAGCTTTCTTT. The full variable domain, in which reference TRBV9 and TRBJ1-1 provide the parts outside the CDR3, is DSGVTQTPKHLITATGQRVTLRCSPRSGDLSVYWYQQSLDQGLQFLIQYYNGEERAKGNILERFSAQQFPDLHSELNLSSLELGDSALYFCASSVEGGKAFFGQGTRLTVV.

This clone occurred a few times. The chain carries TRBV5-4 and TRBJ1-2; D is perhaps TRBD1 (6 bases). The germline V gene has CDR1 SGHNT and CDR2 YYREEE (reference sequence). The V and J ends lost 0 bases and 7 bases respectively, with 13 bases between them. The CDR3 has 14 residues. CDR3 in DNA: TGTGCCAGCAGCTTGGTTGGGGGCTCGAGTGGCTACACCTTC. It yields the protein CASSLVGGSSGYTF.

The CDR3 region is CASSPAINYGYTF. The CDR3 region has the DNA TGCGCCAGCAGCCCAGCGATCAACTATGGCTACACCTTC. The chain joins TRBV5-1 to TRBJ1-2; D gene unclear. There are 13 residues in the CDR3. V was clipped by 4 bases and J by 2 bases, with 9 bases between them. Germline values: CDR1 SGHRS, CDR2 YFSETQ. The variable domain in full, with the rest retrieved from reference TRBV5-1 and TRBJ1-2, is KAGVTQTPRYLIKTRGQQVTLSCSPISGHRSVSWYQQTPGQGLQFLFEYFSETQRNKGNFPGRFSGRQFSNSRSEMNVSTLELGDSALYLCASSPAINYGYTFGSGTRLTVV.

V is TRBV25-1 and J is TRBJ2-2, with 8 bases matching TRBD2. This CDR3 is built from 14 residues. Germline V lookup: CDR1 MGHDK, CDR2 SYGVNS. V shed 8 bases and J 7 bases; nucleotides not matched to a gene: 9. CDR3 region: CASSGTSGFGELFF. The CDR3 DNA is TGTGCCAGCTCTGGGACTAGTGGTTTCGGGGAGCTGTTTTTT.

The chain links TRBV7-9 to TRBJ2-1; tentative D call: TRBD1 (6 bases). Trimming pared 5 bases from V and 5 bases from J, leaving 25 bases between. Per germline, CDR1 SEHNR and CDR2 FQNEAQ (reference sequence). There are 18 residues in the CDR3. CDR3 DNA: TGTGCCAGCAGCATCAGGTCAGCAGGGGCCAGTTCCCACAATGAGCAGTTCTTC. This sequence encodes CASSIRSAGASSHNEQFF.

CDR3 amino acids: CASSSLHPRGPGYTF. CDR3 DNA: TGTGCCAGCAGCTCCCTGCACCCGCGGGGTCCTGGCTACACCTTC. The genes are TRBV11-2 and TRBJ1-2; D gene ambiguous. CDR3 size: 15 residues. CDR1 is SGHAT, CDR2 FQNNGV, per germline. V gave up 4 bases and J gave up 7 bases, with 19 bases separating them.

The DNA for the CDR3 is TGCAGCGTTGAATTAGCAAGTGCCACAGAGACCCAGTACTTC. It encodes CSVELASATETQYF. The chain has TRBV29-1 and TRBJ2-5; no clear D. This CDR3 is built from 14 residues. Per the germline V gene, CDR1 is SQVTM and CDR2 is ANQGSEA. V was trimmed by 2 bases and J by 4 bases, leaving 14 bases between them.

The rearrangement joins TRBV9 to TRBJ2-1, with 8 bases aligning to TRBD2. CDR1 is SGDLS, CDR2 YYNGEE, per germline. J gave up 3 bases and V 4 bases, and 3 bases lay outside the gene matches. This CDR3 spans 14 amino acids. This chain's CDR3 is CASSSSGNYNEQFF. As DNA, the CDR3 is TGTGCCAGCAGCAGTAGCGGGAACTACAATGAGCAGTTCTTC.

The rearrangement links TRBV19 to TRBJ1-6, with D tentatively TRBD1 (5 bases). CDR1 is LNHDA, CDR2 SQIVND, per germline (reference sequence). With 4 bases removed from V and 11 bases from J, the gap between germline ends came to 15 bases. This CDR3 is built from 14 residues. The CDR3 sequence: CASSRATGGAPLHF. The CDR3 region has the DNA TGTGCCAGTAGTAGAGCGACGGGGGGGGCACCCCTCCACTTT.

This sequence joins TRBV2 and TRBJ1-2; 8 nucleotides match TRBD1. CDR3 length equals 15 residues. The germline V gene has CDR1 SNHLY and CDR2 FYNNEI. The ends lost 8 bases at V and 2 bases at J; junction bases unmatched: 10. The chain's CDR3 is CASLLPGQGNYGYTF. The CDR3 nucleotides read TGTGCCAGCCTTCTTCCAGGACAGGGAAACTATGGCTACACCTTC.

The genes are TRBV7-9 and TRBJ2-3, with TRBD2 as a possible D gene (7 bases). CDR1 is SEHNR and CDR2 is FQNEAQ in the germline V gene (reference sequence). V was shortened by 1 base and J by 4 bases, with 12 bases between the two germline ends. This CDR3 region has 15 residues. In DNA form, the CDR3 reads TGTGCCAGCAGCTTAGTCCCCGGGGGGCCAGATACGCAGTATTTT. The encoded protein is CASSLVPGGPDTQYF.

This clone appeared a few times. J is TRBJ1-1 and V is TRBV7-9; no firm D call. V was pared by 3 bases and J by 1 base, with 3 bases between. The CDR3 is made up of 12 amino acids. Germline lookup yields CDR1 SEHNR and CDR2 FQNEAQ (reference sequence). The CDR3 DNA reads TGTGCCAGCAGCTTCGGGAACACTGAAGCTTTCTTT. Encoded protein: CASSFGNTEAFF.

V usage is TRBV18 and J usage is TRBJ2-3; 10 nucleotides align to TRBD2. In germline, CDR1 is KGHSH, CDR2 LQKENI. V was pared by 1 base and J by 5 bases, with 6 bases of the junction left unmatched. The CDR3 has 16 residues. The DNA of the CDR3 is TGTGCCAGCTCACCACTCGCGGGACTAGCGCAAGATACGCAGTATTTT. Encoded protein: CASSPLAGLAQDTQYF.

The chain joins TRBV20-1 to TRBJ1-5, with TRBD1 as a possible D gene (5 bases). The CDR3 extends over 16 amino acids. The V end lost 3 bases, the J end lost 0 bases, and 15 bases lay between the germline ends. Germline lookup yields CDR1 DFQATT and CDR2 SNEGSKA (reference sequence). The CDR3 sequence is CSASKLGHPSNQPQHF. CDR3 DNA: TGCAGTGCTAGTAAACTTGGACACCCTAGCAATCAGCCCCAGCATTTT.

Notes on this clone: An end of the junction differs from the germline gene, which may be a read error. J is TRBJ1-2 and V is TRBV7-2; no clear D gene. The CDR3 has 15 amino acids. Germline V gene sequence: CDR1 SGHTA, CDR2 FQGNSA. This chain's CDR3 is CASSPNGQDFYRYTF. In DNA, the CDR3 is TGTGCCAGCAGCCCCAACGGGCAGGACTTCTATCGCTACACCTTC.

This sequence joins TRBV6-1 and TRBJ2-7, with 7 bases that match TRBD2. The CDR3 runs 18 residues. The V segment lost 3 bases and the J segment 0 bases; nucleotides outside the gene matches: 14. In germline, CDR1 is MNHNS, CDR2 SASEGT. The CDR3 loop is CASSDLIRWGGISYEQYV. The CDR3 bases are TGTGCCAGCAGTGACCTTATTCGCTGGGGGGGTATCTCCTACGAGCAGTACGTC.